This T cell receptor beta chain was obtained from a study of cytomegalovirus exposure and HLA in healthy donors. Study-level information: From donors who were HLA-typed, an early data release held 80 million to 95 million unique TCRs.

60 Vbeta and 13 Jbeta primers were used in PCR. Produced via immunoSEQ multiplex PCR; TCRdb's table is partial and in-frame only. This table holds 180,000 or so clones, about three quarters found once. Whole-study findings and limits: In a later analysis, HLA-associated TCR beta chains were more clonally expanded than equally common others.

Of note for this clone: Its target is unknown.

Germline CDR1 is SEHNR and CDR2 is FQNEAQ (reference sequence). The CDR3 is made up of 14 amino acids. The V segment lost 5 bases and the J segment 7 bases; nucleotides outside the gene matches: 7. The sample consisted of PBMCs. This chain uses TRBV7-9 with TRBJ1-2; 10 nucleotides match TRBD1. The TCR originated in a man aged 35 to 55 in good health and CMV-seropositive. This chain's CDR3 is CASSPIGTGAGYTF. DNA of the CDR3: TGTGCCAGCAGCCCTATCGGGACAGGGGCTGGCTACACCTTC.